This TCR beta chain was captured by sequencing in a study of cytomegalovirus exposure and HLA in healthy donors. There are a few counts of this clone. Antigen specificity is unknown. Study results and caveats: A few of the chains that were CMV-associated were confirmed in vitro to be specific for CMV antigens. A later analysis found TCR association rates differed by HLA locus, highest for DRB1 and lowest for HLA-C.

PCR was performed using 60 Vbeta and 13 Jbeta primers. The data were produced by immunoSEQ multiplex PCR, yet TCRdb's version contains in-frame clones alone and is incomplete. The sample lists approximately 160,000 clones; roughly 80% were seen once. This CDR3 spans 18 amino acids. V shed 4 bases and J 2 bases; nucleotides not matched to a gene: 16. The V gene's germline CDR1 is MGHRA and CDR2 YSYEKL. Input material: PBMCs. This clonotype was sampled from a boy younger than 10 in good health and CMV-seronegative. The rearrangement joins TRBV4-1 to TRBJ1-2; 7 bases match TRBD1. The CDR3 sequence: CASSRLRGDRENNYGYTF. The CDR3 DNA sequence: TGCGCCAGCAGCCGATTGAGGGGAGACAGGGAGAACAACTATGGCTACACCTTC.